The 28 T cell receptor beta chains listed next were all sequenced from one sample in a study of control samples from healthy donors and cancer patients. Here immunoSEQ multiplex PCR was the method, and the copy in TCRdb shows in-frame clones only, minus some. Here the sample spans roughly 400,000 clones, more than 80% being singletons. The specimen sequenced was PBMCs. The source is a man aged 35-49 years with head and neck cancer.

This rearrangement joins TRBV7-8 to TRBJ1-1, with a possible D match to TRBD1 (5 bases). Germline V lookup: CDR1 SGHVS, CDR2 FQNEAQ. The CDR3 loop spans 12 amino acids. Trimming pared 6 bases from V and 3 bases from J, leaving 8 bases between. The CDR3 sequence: CASRWGDTEAFF. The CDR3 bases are TGTGCCAGCAGGTGGGGGGACACTGAAGCTTTCTTT.

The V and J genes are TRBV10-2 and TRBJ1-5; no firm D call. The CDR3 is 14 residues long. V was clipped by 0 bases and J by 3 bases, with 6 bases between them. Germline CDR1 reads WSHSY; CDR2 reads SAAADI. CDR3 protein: CASSESGYNQPQHF. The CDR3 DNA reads TGCGCCAGCAGTGAGTCAGGGTACAATCAGCCCCAGCATTTT.

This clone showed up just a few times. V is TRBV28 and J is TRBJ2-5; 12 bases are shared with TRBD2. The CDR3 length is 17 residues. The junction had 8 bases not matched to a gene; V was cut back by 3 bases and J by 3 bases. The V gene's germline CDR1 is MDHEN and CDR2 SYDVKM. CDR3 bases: TGTGCCAGCAGTTTCCGCTACGGACTAGCGGGAAAAGAGACCCAGTACTTC. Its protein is CASSFRYGLAGKETQYF.

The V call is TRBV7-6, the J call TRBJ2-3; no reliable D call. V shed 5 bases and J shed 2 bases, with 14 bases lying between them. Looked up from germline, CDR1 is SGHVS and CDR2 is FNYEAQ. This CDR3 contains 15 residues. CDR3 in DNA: TGTGCCAGCAGCCCCACCCCGGCATACACAGATACGCAGTATTTT. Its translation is CASSPTPAYTDTQYF. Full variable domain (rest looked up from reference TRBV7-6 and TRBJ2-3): GAGVSQSPRYKVTKRGQDVALRCDPISGHVSLYWYRQALGQGPEFLTYFNYEAQQDKSGLPNDRFSAERPEGSISTLTIQRTEQRDSAMYRCASSPTPAYTDTQYFGPGTRLTVL.

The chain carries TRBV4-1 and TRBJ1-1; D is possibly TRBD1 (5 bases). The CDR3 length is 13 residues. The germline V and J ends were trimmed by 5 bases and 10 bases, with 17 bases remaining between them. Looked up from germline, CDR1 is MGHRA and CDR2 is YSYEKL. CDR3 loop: CASSIRDRETAFF. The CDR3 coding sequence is TGCGCCAGCAGCATCCGGGACCGGGAGACAGCTTTCTTT.

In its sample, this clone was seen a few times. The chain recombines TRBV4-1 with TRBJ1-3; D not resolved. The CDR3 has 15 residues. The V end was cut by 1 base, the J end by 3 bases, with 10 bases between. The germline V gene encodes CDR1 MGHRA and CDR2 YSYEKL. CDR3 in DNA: TGCGCCAGCAGCCAAGGTTATTCTTTTGGAAACACCATATATTTT. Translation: CASSQGYSFGNTIYF.

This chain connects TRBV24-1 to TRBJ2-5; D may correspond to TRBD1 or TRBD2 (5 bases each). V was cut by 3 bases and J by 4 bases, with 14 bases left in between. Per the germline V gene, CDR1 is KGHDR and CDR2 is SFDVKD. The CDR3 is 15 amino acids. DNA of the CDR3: TGTGCCACCAGTGATGGGGGACGTCCCCTAGAGACCCAGTACTTC. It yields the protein CATSDGGRPLETQYF.

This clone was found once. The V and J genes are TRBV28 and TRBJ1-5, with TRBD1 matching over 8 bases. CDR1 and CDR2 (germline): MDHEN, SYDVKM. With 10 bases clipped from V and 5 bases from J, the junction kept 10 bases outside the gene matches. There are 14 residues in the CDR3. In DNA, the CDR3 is TGTGCCATCCAGCAACAGGGGGGCCATCAGCCCCAGCATTTT. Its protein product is CAIQQQGGHQPQHF.

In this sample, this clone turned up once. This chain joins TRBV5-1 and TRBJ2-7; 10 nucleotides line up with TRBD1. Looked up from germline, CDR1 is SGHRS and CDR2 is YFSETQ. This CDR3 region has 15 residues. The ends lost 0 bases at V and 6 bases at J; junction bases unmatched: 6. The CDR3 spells CASSLVDRGRPEQYF. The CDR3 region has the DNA TGCGCCAGCAGCTTGGTCGACAGGGGGCGCCCCGAGCAGTACTTC.

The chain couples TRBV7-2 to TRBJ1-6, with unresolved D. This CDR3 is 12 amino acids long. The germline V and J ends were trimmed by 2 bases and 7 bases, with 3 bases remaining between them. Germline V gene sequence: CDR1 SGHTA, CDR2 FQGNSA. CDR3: CASSLFNSPLHF. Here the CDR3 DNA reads TGTGCCAGCAGCTTATTCAATTCACCCCTCCACTTT.

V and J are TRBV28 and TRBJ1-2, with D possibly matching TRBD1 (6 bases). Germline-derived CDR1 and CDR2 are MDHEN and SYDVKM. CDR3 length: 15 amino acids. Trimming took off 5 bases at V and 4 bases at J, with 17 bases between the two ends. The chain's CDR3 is CASSPWTEGSYGYTF. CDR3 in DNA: TGTGCCAGCAGTCCTTGGACAGAGGGGAGCTATGGCTACACCTTC.

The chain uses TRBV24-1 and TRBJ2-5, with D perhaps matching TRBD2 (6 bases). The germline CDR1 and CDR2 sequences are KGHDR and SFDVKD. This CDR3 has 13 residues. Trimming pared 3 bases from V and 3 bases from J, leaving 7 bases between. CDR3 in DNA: TGTGCCACCAGTGATCCGGGGGAAGAGACCCAGTACTTC. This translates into CATSDPGEETQYF.

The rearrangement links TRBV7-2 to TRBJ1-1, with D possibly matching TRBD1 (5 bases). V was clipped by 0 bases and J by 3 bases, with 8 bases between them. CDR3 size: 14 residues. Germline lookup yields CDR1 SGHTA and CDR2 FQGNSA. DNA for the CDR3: TGTGCCAGCAGCTTAGCCCCCAGGGACACTGAAGCTTTCTTT. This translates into CASSLAPRDTEAFF.

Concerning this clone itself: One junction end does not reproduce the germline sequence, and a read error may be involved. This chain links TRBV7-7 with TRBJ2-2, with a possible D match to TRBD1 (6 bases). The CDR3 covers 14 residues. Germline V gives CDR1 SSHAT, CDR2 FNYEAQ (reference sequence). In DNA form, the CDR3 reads TGTGCTAGCAGCTCCTACAGGGACCCCGGGGAGCTGTTTTTT. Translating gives CASSSYRDPGELFF.

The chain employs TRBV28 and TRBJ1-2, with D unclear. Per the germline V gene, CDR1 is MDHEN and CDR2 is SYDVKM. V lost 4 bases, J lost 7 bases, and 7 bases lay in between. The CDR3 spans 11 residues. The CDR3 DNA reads TGTGCCAGCAGTTCCTCCCTTGGCTACACCTTC. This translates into CASSSSLGYTF.

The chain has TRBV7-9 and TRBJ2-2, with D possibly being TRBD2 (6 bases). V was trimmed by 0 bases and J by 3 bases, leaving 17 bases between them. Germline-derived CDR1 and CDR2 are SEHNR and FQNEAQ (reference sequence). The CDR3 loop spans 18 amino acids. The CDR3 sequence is CASSLARRGPGDTGELFF. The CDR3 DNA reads TGTGCCAGCAGCTTAGCGAGAAGGGGCCCGGGGGACACCGGGGAGCTGTTTTTT.

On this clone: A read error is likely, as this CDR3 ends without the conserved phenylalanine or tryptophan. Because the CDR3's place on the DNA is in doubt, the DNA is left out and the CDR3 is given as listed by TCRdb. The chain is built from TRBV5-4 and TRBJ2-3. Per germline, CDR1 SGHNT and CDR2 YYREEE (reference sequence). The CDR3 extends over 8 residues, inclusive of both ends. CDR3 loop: CASSQLWS.

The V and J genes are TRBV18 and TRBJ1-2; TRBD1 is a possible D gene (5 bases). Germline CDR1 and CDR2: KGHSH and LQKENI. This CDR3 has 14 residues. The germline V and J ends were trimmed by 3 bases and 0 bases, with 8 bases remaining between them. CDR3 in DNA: TGTGCCAGCTCACCGACAGCATCTAACTATGGCTACACCTTC. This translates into CASSPTASNYGYTF.

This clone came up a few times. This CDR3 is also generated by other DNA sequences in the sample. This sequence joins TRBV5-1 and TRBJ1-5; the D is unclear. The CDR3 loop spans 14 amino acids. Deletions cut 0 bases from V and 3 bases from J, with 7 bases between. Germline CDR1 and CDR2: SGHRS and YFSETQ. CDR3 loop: CASSLEGPNQPQHF. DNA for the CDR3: TGCGCCAGCAGCTTGGAGGGTCCCAATCAGCCCCAGCATTTT. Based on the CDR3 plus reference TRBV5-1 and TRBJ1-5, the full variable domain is KAGVTQTPRYLIKTRGQQVTLSCSPISGHRSVSWYQQTPGQGLQFLFEYFSETQRNKGNFPGRFSGRQFSNSRSEMNVSTLELGDSALYLCASSLEGPNQPQHFGDGTRLSIL.

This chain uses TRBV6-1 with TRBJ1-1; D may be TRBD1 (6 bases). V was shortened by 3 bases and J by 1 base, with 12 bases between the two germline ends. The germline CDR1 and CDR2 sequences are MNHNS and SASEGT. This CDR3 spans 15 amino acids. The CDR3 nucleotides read TGTGCCAGCAGTGACAGGGGCATGGAGAACACTGAAGCTTTCTTT. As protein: CASSDRGMENTEAFF.

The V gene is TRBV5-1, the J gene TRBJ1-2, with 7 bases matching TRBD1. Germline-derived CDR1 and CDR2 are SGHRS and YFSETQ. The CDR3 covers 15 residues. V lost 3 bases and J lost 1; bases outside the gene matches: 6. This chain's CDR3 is CASSSTGAVNYGYTF. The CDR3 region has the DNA TGCGCCAGCAGCTCTACAGGGGCCGTTAACTATGGCTACACCTTC.

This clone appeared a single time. This chain's CDR3 is CATSDTVRQGETGELFF. CDR3 DNA sequence: TGTGCCACCAGTGATACAGTAAGACAGGGGGAAACCGGGGAGCTGTTTTTT. The chain has TRBV24-1 and TRBJ2-2; 9 positions match TRBD1. J was trimmed by 5 bases and V by 3 bases; bases with no gene match: 9. This CDR3 region has 17 residues. The germline V gene has CDR1 KGHDR and CDR2 SFDVKD.

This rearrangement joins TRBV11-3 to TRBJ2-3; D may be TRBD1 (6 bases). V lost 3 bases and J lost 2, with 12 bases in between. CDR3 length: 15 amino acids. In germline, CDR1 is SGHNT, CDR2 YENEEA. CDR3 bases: TGTGCCAGCAGCTTCGGGGACACCCACACAGATACGCAGTATTTT. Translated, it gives CASSFGDTHTDTQYF.

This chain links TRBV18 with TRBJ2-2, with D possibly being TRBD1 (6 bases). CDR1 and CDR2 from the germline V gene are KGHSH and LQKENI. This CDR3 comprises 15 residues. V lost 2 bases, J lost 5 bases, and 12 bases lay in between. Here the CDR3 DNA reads TGTGCCAGCTCACCAGGCACAGGGATGACCGGGGAGCTGTTTTTT. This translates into CASSPGTGMTGELFF.

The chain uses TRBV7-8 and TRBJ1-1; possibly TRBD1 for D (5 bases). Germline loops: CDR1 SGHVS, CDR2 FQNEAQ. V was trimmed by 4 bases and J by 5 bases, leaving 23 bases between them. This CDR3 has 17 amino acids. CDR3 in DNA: TGTGCCAGCAGCTACTCCGGGACCCCACCCGTGGGAACTGAAGCTTTCTTT. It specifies CASSYSGTPPVGTEAFF.

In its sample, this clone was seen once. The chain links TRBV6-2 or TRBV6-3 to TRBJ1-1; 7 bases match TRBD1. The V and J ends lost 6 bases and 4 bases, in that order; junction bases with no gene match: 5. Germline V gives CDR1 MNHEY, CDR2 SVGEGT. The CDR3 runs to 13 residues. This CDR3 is CASSPTGITEAFF. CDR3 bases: TGTGCCAGCAGCCCGACAGGGATCACTGAAGCTTTCTTT.

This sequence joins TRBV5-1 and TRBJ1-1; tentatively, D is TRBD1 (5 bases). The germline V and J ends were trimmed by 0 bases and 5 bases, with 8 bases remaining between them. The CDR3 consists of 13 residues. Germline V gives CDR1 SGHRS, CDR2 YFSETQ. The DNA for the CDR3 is TGCGCCAGCAGCTTGGGGGAGGGGACTGAAGCTTTCTTT. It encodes CASSLGEGTEAFF.

CDR3 sequence reads: CASSEGTGSNQPQHF. Here the CDR3 DNA reads TGTGCCAGCAGCGAAGGGACAGGTAGCAATCAGCCCCAGCATTTT. This chain links TRBV28 with TRBJ1-5, with TRBD1 matching 8 bases. Looked up from germline, CDR1 is MDHEN and CDR2 is SYDVKM. With 6 bases clipped from V and 0 bases from J, the junction kept 4 bases outside the gene matches. This CDR3 has 15 residues.